The sequence of this T cell receptor beta chain was determined in a study of Graves' ophthalmopathy and Graves' hyperthyroidism. Study-wide points: Separation of ophthalmopathy from stable hyperthyroidism was achieved by a 13-signature model, at about 90% sensitivity and approximately 81% specificity.

Donors with ophthalmopathy: moderate-to-severe activity, CAS ≥3, NOSPECS ≥4, duration under 3 months. V lost 1 base to trimming and J lost 7 bases; unmatched junction nucleotides: 14. The germline gives CDR1 SQVTM, CDR2 ANQGSEA. The CDR3 consists of 16 residues. Amplification from RNA transcripts yielded the TCR beta CDR3 regions. Amplification began with first-round RT-PCR using HTBI primers, then second-round multiplex PCR was performed. MiXCR, applied by TCRdb to the multiplex PCR reads, yields one record per CDR3 protein. The profile covers about 240,000 distinct CDR3 sequences, with around 50% appearing a single time and over 40% taken by the ten largest. Worth noting for this clonotype: As yet, its antigen is unknown.

The clonotype comes from an adult man with Graves' ophthalmopathy. Sequencing was done on a sample of peripheral blood. The gene calls are TRBV29-1 and TRBJ1-1; TRBD1 agrees at 8 bases. The CDR3 here is CSVEGATGGSFGEAFF. CDR3 nucleotide sequence: TGCAGCGTTGAAGGTGCTACAGGGGGAAGTTTTGGTGAAGCTTTCTTT.